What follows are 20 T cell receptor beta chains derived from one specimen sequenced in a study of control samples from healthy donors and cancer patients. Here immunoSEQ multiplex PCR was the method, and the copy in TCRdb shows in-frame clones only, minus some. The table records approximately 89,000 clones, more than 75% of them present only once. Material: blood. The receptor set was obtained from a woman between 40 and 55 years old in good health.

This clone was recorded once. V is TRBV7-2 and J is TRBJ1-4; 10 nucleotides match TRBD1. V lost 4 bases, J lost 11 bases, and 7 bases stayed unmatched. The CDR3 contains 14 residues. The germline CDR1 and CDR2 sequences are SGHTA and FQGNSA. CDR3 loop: CASSSDRGRSKLFF. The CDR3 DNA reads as TGTGCCAGCAGCTCCGACAGGGGGCGTTCCAAACTGTTTTTT. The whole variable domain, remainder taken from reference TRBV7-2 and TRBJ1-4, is GAGVSQSPSNKVTEKGKDVELRCDPISGHTALYWYRQSLGQGLEFLIYFQGNSAPDKSGLPSDRFSAERTGGSVSTLTIQRTQQEDSAVYLCASSSDRGRSKLFFGSGTQLSVL.

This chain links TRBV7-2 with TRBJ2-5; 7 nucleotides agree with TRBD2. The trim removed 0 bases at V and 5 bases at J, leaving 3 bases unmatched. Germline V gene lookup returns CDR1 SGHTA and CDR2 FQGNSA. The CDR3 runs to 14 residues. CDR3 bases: TGTGCCAGCAGCTTAGCGGGGGGGTCGGAGACCCAGTACTTC. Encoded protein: CASSLAGGSETQYF.

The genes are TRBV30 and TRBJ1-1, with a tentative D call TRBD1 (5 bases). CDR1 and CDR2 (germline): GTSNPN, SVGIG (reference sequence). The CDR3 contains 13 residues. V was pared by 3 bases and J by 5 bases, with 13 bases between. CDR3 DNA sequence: TGTGCCTGGAGCCGGGGGTCGAGTACTGAAGCTTTCTTT. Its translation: CAWSRGSSTEAFF.

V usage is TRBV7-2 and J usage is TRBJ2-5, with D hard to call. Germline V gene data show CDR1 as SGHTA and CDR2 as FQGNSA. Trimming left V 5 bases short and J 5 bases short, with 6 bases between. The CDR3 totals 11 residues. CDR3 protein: CASSNWETQYF. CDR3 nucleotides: TGTGCCAGCAGCAACTGGGAGACCCAGTACTTC.

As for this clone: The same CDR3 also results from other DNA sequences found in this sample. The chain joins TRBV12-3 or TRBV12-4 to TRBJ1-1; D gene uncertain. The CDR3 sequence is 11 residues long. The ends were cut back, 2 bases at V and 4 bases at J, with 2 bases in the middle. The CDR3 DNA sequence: TGTGCCAGCAGTTTATCCACTGAAGCTTTCTTT. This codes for CASSLSTEAFF.

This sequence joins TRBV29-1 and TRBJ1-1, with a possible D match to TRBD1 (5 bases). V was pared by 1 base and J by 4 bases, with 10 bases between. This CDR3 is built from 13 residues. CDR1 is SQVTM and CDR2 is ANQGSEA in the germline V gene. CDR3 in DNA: TGCAGCGTTGAAGGGGGCTTGGGCACTGAAGCTTTCTTT. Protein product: CSVEGGLGTEAFF. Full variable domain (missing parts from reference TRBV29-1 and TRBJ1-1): SAVISQKPSRDICQRGTSLTIQCQVDSQVTMMFWYRQQPGQSLTLIATANQGSEATYESGFVIDKFPISRPNLTFSTLTVSNMSPEDSSIYLCSVEGGLGTEAFFGQGTRLTVV.

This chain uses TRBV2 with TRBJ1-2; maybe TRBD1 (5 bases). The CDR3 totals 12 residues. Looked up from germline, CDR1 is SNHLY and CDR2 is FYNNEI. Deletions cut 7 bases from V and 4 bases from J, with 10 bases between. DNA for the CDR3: TGTGCCAGCAAGCGGCAGGGCTATGGCTACACCTTC. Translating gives CASKRQGYGYTF.

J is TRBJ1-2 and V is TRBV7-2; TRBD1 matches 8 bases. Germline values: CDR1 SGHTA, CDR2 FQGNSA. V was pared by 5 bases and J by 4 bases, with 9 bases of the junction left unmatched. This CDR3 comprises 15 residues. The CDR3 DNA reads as TGTGCCAGCAGCGAGGACGGGACAGGAGGCTATGGCTACACCTTC. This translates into CASSEDGTGGYGYTF.

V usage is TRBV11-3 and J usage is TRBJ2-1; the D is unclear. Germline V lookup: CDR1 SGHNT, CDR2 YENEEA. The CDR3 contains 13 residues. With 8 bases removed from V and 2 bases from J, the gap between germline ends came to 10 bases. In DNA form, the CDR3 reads TGTGCCAGCGGGAAGCCCACCTACAATGAGCAGTTCTTC. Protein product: CASGKPTYNEQFF.

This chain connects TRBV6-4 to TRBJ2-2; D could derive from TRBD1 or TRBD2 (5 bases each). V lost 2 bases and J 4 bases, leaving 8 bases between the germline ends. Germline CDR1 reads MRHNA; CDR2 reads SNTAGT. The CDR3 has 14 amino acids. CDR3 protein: CASSDLGGTGELFF. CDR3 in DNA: TGTGCCAGCAGTGACCTTGGGGGCACCGGGGAGCTGTTTTTT.

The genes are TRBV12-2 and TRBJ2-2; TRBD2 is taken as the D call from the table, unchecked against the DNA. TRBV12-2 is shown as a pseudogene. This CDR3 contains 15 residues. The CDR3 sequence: CASRLYLSGTGELFF. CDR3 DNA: TGTGCAAGTCGCTTATACCTTAGCGGCACCGGGGAGCTGTTTTTT.

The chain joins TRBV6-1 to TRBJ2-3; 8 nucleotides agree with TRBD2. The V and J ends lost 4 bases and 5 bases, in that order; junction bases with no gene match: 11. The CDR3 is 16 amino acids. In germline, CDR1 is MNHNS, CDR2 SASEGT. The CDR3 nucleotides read TGTGCCAGCAGTGGGGGACTAGGTTTGTCCAGAGATACGCAGTATTTT. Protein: CASSGGLGLSRDTQYF.

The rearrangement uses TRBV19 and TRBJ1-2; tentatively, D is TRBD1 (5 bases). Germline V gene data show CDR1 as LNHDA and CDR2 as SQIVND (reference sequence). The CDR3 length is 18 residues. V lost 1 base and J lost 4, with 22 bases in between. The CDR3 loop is CASSIGENTAMGGYGYTF. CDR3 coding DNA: TGTGCCAGTAGTATAGGAGAAAACACAGCGATGGGGGGCTATGGCTACACCTTC.

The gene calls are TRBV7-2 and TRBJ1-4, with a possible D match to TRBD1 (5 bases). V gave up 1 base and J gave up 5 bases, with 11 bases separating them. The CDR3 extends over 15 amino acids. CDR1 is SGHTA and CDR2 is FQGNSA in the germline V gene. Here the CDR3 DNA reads TGTGCCAGCAGCTTAGTTCGGGGGAAAAATGAAAAACTGTTTTTT. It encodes CASSLVRGKNEKLFF. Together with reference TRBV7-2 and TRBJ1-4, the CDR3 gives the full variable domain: GAGVSQSPSNKVTEKGKDVELRCDPISGHTALYWYRQSLGQGLEFLIYFQGNSAPDKSGLPSDRFSAERTGGSVSTLTIQRTQQEDSAVYLCASSLVRGKNEKLFFGSGTQLSVL.

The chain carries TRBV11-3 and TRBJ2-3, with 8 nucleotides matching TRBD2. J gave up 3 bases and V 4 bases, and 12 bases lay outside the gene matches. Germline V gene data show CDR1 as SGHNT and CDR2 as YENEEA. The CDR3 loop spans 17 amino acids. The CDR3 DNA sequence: TGTGCCAGCAGCTCCCCTTATTTCGGGGGGGAAACAGATACGCAGTATTTT. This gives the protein CASSSPYFGGETDTQYF. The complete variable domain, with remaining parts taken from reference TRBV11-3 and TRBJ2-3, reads EAGVVQSPRYKIIEKKQPVAFWCNPISGHNTLYWYLQNLGQGPELLIRYENEEAVDDSQLPKDRFSAERLKGVDSTLKIQPAELGDSAVYLCASSSPYFGGETDTQYFGPGTRLTVL.

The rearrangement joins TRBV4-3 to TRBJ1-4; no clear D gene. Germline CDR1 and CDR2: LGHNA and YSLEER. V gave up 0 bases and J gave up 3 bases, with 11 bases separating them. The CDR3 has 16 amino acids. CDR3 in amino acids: CASSQEPVPSNEKLFF. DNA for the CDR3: TGCGCCAGCAGCCAAGAGCCAGTGCCCTCTAATGAAAAACTGTTTTTT.

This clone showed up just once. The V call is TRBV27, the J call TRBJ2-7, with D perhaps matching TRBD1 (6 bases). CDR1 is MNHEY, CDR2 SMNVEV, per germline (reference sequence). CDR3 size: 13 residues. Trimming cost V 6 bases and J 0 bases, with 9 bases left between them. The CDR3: CASRGHSSYEQYF. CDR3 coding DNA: TGTGCCAGCAGGGGACATAGCTCCTACGAGCAGTACTTC.

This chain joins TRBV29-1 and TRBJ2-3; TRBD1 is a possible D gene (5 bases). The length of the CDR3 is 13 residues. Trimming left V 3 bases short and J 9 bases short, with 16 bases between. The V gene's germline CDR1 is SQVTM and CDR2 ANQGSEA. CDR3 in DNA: TGCAGCGTTGATTTAGGGGCCCTGGACACGCAGTATTTT. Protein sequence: CSVDLGALDTQYF.

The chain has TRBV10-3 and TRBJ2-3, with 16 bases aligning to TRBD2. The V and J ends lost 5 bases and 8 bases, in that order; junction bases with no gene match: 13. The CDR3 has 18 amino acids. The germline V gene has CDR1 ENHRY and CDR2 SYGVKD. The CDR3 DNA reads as TGTGCCATCAGTCCCGCGCCCGGGACTAGCGGGGGGGCCGCTACGCAGTATTTT. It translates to CAISPAPGTSGGAATQYF.

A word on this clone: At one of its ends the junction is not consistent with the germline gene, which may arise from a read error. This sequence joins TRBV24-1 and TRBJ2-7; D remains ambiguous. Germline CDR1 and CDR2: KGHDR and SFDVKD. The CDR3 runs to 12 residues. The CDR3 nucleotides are TGTGTCACCAGTGATTCCAAGGCGAAGCAGTACTTC. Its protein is CVTSDSKAKQYF.